This T cell receptor beta chain was recovered during a study of blood T cells in healthy people across ages. Study-level points and caveats: What prevented conclusive comparison of naive and antigen-experienced cells was that PBMCs were unsorted.

The people who gave samples were healthy Caucasians from Russia, aged about 6 to 100. The CDR3 extends over 14 amino acids. Germline CDR1 and CDR2: LGHNA and YSLEER. Trimming removed 1 base at V and 1 base at J, with 7 bases between. In this sample, this clonotype turned up a few times. Its antigen is undetermined. PCR was performed a second time for about 6 to 11 cycles using a sample-barcoded 5' primer and a J-beta primer mix. TCRdb fed the 5' RACE reads into MiXCR, producing one record per CDR3 protein. The data show 1,800,000 or so distinct CDR3 sequences, around 42% seen once. Sequenced sample: blood. This chain joins TRBV4-3 and TRBJ1-1; D is unresolved. The source is a human donor in good health. For the CDR3, the DNA is TGCGCCAGCAGCCAAGGGAACAGGAACACTGAAGCTTTCTTT. This codes for CASSQGNRNTEAFF.